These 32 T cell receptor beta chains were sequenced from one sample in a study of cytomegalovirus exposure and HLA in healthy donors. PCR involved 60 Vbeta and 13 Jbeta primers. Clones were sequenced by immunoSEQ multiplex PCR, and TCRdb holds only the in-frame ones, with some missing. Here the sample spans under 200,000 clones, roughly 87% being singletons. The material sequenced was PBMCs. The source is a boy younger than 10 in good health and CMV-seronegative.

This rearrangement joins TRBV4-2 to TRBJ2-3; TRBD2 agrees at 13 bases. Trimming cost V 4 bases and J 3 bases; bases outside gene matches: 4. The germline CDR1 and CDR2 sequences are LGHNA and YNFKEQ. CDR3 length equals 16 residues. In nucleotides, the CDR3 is TGTGCCAGCAGCCCGCGACTAGCGGGGGGAACAGATACGCAGTATTTT. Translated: CASSPRLAGGTDTQYF.

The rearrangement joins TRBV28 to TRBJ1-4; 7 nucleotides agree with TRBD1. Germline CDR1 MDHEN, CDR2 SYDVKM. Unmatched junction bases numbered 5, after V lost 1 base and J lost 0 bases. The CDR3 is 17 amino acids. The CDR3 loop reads CASSLSGGWATNEKLFF. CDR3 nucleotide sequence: TGTGCCAGCAGTTTATCAGGGGGATGGGCAACTAATGAAAAACTGTTTTTT.

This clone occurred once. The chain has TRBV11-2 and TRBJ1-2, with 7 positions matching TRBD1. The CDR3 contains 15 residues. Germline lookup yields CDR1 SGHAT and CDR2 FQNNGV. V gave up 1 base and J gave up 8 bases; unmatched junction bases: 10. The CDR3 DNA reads TGTGCCAGCAGCTTAGGCGGGACAGTTCACCAGGGCTACACCTTC. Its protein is CASSLGGTVHQGYTF.

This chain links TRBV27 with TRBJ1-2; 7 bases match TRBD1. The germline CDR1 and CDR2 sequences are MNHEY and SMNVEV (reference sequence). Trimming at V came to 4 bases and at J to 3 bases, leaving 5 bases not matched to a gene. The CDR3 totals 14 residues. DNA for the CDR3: TGTGCCAGCAGTTCGCAGACAGGGCACTATGGCTACACCTTC. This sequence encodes CASSSQTGHYGYTF.

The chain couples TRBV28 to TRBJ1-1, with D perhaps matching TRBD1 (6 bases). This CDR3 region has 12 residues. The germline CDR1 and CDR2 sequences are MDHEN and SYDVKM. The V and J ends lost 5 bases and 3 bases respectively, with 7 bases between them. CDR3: CASSAGDTEAFF. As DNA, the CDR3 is TGTGCCAGCAGTGCAGGGGACACTGAAGCTTTCTTT.

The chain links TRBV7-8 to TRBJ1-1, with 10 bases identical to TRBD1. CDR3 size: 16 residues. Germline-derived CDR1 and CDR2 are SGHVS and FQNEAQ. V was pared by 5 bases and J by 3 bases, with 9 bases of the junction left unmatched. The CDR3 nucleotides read TGTGCCAGCAGCCCCCGACAGGGGGCGCTGGACACTGAAGCTTTCTTT. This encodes CASSPRQGALDTEAFF.

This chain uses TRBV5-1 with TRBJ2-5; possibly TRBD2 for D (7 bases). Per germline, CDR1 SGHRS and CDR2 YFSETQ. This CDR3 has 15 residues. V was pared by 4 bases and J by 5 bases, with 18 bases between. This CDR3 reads CASSRGGALSETQYF. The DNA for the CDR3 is TGCGCCAGCAGCCGCGGGGGCGCCCTTTCGGAGACCCAGTACTTC.

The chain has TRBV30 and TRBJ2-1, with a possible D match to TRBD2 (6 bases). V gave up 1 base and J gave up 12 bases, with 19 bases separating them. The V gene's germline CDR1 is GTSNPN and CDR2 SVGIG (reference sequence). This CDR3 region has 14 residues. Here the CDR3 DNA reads TGTGCCTGGAGTGAAGGGACTCCCCCTATCCCGCAGTTCTTC. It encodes CAWSEGTPPIPQFF.

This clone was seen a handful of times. CDR3 DNA sequence: TGCGCCAGCAGCCAAGATAAGGAGGGCGAAAAACTGTTTTTT. Translated, it gives CASSQDKEGEKLFF. The chain employs TRBV4-1 and TRBJ1-4; no reliable D call. The V and J ends lost 0 bases and 8 bases respectively, with 10 bases between them. The CDR3 has 14 residues. Looked up from germline, CDR1 is MGHRA and CDR2 is YSYEKL.

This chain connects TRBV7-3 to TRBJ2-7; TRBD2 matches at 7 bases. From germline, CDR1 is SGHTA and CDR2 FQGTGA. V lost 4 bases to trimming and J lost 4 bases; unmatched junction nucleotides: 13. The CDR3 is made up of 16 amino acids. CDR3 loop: CASSSRGGGRHYEQYF. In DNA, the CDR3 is TGTGCCAGCAGCTCACGCGGTGGCGGGAGACATTACGAGCAGTACTTC.

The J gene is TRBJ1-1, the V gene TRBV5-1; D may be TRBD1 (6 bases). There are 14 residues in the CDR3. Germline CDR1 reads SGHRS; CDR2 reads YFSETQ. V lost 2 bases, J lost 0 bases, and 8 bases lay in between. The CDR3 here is CASSFDRMNTEAFF. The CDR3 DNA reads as TGCGCCAGCAGCTTCGACAGGATGAACACTGAAGCTTTCTTT. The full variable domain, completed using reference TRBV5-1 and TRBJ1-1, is KAGVTQTPRYLIKTRGQQVTLSCSPISGHRSVSWYQQTPGQGLQFLFEYFSETQRNKGNFPGRFSGRQFSNSRSEMNVSTLELGDSALYLCASSFDRMNTEAFFGQGTRLTVV.

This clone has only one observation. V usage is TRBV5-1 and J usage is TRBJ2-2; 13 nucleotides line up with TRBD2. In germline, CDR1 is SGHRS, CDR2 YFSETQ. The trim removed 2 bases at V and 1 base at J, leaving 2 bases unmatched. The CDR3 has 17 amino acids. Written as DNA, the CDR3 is TGCGCCAGCAGCTTTCGACTAGCGGGAGGGAACACCGGGGAGCTGTTTTTT. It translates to CASSFRLAGGNTGELFF.

CDR3 DNA sequence: TGTGCCAGCAGCCCCTTATCTGGACTAGCGGAGACCCAGTACTTC. This sequence encodes CASSPLSGLAETQYF. This sequence joins TRBV5-4 and TRBJ2-5; TRBD2 matches at 9 bases. V lost 4 bases to trimming and J lost 5 bases; unmatched junction nucleotides: 9. The CDR3 spans 15 residues. CDR1 and CDR2 (germline): SGHNT, YYREEE (reference sequence).

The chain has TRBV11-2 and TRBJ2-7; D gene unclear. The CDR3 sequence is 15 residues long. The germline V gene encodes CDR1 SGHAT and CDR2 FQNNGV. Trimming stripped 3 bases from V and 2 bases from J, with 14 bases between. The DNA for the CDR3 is TGTGCCAGCAGCTTGCTACCCGTACTCACCTACGAGCAGTACTTC. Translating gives CASSLLPVLTYEQYF.

This CDR3 is CASSLGEGVYEQYF. CDR3 nucleotide sequence: TGCGCCAGCAGCTTGGGAGAAGGAGTTTACGAGCAGTACTTC. The chain links TRBV5-1 to TRBJ2-7; D is ambiguous. CDR3 size: 14 residues. The germline V gene has CDR1 SGHRS and CDR2 YFSETQ. V was trimmed by 0 bases and J by 4 bases, leaving 11 bases between them. Filled out from reference TRBV5-1 and TRBJ2-7, the complete variable domain reads KAGVTQTPRYLIKTRGQQVTLSCSPISGHRSVSWYQQTPGQGLQFLFEYFSETQRNKGNFPGRFSGRQFSNSRSEMNVSTLELGDSALYLCASSLGEGVYEQYFGPGTRLTVT.

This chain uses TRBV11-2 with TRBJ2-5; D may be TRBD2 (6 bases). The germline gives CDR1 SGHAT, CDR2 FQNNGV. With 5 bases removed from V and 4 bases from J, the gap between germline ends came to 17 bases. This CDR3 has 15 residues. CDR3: CASSQAGGTGETQYF. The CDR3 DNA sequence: TGTGCCAGCAGCCAGGCGGGCGGGACGGGAGAGACCCAGTACTTC. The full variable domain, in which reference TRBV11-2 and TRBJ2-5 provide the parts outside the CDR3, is EAGVAQSPRYKIIEKRQSVAFWCNPISGHATLYWYQQILGQGPKLLIQFQNNGVVDDSQLPKDRFSAERLKGVDSTLKIQPAKLEDSAVYLCASSQAGGTGETQYFGPGTRLLVL.

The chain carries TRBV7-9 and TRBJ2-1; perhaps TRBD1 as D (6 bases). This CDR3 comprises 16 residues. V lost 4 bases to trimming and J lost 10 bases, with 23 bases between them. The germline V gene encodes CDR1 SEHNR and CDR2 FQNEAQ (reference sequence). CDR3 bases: TGTGCCAGCAGCTCCGTCAATGGGGGCCTTCGGGGCGAGCAGTTCTTC. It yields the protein CASSSVNGGLRGEQFF.

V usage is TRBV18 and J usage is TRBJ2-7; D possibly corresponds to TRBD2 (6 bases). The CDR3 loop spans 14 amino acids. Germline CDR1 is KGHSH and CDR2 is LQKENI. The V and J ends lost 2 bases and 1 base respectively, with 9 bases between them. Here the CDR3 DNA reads TGTGCCAGCTCACCATTGGAGGGATCCTACGAGCAGTACTTC. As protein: CASSPLEGSYEQYF.

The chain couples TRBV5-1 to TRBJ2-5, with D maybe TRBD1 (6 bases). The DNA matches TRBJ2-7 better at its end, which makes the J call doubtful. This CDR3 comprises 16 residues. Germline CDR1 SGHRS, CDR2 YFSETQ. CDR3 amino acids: CASSFYRDPLSYEQYF. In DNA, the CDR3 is TGCGCCAGCAGCTTTTACAGGGACCCACTCTCCTACGAGCAGTACTTC.

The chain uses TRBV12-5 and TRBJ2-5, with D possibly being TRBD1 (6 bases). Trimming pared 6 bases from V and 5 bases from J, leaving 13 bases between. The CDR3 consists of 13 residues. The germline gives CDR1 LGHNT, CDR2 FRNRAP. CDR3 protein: CASGPTGMETQYF. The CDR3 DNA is TGTGCTAGTGGGCCAACAGGGATGGAGACCCAGTACTTC. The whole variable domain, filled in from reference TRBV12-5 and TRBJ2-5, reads DARVTQTPRHKVTEMGQEVTMRCQPILGHNTVFWYRQTMMQGLELLAYFRNRAPLDDSGMPKDRFSAEMPDATLATLKIQPSEPRDSAVYFCASGPTGMETQYFGPGTRLLVL.

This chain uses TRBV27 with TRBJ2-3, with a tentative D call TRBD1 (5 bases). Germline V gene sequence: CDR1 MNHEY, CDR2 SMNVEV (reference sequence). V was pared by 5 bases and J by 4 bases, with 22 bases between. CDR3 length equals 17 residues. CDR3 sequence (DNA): TGTGCCAGCAGTGCCCGTCTACCAGGGCTGGCGGCAGATACGCAGTATTTT. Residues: CASSARLPGLAADTQYF.

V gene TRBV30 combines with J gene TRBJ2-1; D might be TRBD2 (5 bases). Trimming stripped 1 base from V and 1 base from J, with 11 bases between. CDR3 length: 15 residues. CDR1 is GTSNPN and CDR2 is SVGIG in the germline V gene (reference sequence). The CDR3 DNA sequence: TGTGCCTGGAGTGGGACTGGGGTATCCTACAATGAGCAGTTCTTC. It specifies CAWSGTGVSYNEQFF.

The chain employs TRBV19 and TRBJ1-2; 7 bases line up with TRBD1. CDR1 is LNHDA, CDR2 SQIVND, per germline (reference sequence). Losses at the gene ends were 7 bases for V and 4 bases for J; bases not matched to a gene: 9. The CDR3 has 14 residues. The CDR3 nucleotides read TGTGCCAGTATGAATCCGGGACAGATCTATGGCTACACCTTC. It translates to CASMNPGQIYGYTF. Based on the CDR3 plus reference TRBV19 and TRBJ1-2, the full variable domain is DGGITQSPKYLFRKEGQNVTLSCEQNLNHDAMYWYRQDPGQGLRLIYYSQIVNDFQKGDIAEGYSVSREKKESFPLTVTSAQKNPTAFYLCASMNPGQIYGYTFGSGTRLTVV.

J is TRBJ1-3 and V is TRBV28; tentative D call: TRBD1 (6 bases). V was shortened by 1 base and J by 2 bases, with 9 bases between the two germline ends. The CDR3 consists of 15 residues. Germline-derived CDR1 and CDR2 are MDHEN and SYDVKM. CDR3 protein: CASSLLGQTGNTIYF. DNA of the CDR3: TGTGCCAGCAGTTTATTAGGACAGACTGGAAACACCATATATTTT.

The CDR3 spells CASSPVLLAGVANEQFF. CDR3 nucleotide sequence: TGTGCCAGCAGCCCCGTTTTACTAGCGGGAGTAGCGAATGAGCAGTTCTTC. The rearrangement uses TRBV28 and TRBJ2-1, with 11 bases fitting TRBD2. With 6 bases clipped from V and 7 bases from J, the junction kept 14 bases outside the gene matches. Germline values: CDR1 MDHEN, CDR2 SYDVKM. CDR3 length: 17 residues. The variable domain in full, with the rest retrieved from reference TRBV28 and TRBJ2-1, is DVKVTQSSRYLVKRTGEKVFLECVQDMDHENMFWYRQDPGLGLRLIYFSYDVKMKEKGDIPEGYSVSREKKERFSLILESASTNQTSMYLCASSPVLLAGVANEQFFGPGTRLTVL.

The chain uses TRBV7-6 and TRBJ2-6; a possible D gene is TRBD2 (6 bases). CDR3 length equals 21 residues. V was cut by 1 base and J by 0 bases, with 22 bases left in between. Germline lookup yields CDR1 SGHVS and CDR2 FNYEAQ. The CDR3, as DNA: TGTGCCAGCAGCTTAGGGGCCCCCCCCAGGGCGGGGCTCTCTGGGGCCAACGTCCTGACTTTC. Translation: CASSLGAPPRAGLSGANVLTF.

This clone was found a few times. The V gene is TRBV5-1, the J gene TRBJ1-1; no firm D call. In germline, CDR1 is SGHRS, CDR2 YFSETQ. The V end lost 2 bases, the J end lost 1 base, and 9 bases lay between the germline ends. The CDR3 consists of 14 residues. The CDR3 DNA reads TGCGCCAGCAGCTTCGCGGGAAGGAACACTGAAGCTTTCTTT. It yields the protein CASSFAGRNTEAFF.

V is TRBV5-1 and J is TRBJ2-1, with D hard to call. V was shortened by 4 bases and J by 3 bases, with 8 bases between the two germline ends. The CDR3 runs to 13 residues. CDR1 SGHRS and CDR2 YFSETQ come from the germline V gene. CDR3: CASSLSNYNEQFF. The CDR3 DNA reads TGCGCCAGCAGCCTAAGCAACTACAATGAGCAGTTCTTC. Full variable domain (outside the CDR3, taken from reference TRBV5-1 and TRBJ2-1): KAGVTQTPRYLIKTRGQQVTLSCSPISGHRSVSWYQQTPGQGLQFLFEYFSETQRNKGNFPGRFSGRQFSNSRSEMNVSTLELGDSALYLCASSLSNYNEQFFGPGTRLTVL.

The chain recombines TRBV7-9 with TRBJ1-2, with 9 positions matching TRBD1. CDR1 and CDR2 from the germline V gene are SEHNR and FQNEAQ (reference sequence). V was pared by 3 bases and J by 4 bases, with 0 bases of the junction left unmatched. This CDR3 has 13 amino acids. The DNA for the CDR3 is TGTGCCAGCAGCTTGACAGGGGGCTATGGCTACACCTTC. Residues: CASSLTGGYGYTF.

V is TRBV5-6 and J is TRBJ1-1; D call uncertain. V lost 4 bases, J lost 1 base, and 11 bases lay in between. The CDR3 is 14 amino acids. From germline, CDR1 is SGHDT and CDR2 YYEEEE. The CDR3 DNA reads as TGTGCCAGCAGCCCGGGAGCGGGGAACACTGAAGCTTTCTTT. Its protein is CASSPGAGNTEAFF.

CDR3 sequence: CASSELPGLRNSPLHF. The CDR3 DNA reads as TGTGCCAGCAGTGAATTACCGGGACTCAGAAATTCACCCCTCCACTTT. The chain has TRBV6-1 and TRBJ1-6; possible D gene TRBD1, 5 bases. Germline V gene data show CDR1 as MNHNS and CDR2 as SASEGT. The V end was cut by 2 bases, the J end by 7 bases, with 15 bases between. This CDR3 is built from 16 residues.

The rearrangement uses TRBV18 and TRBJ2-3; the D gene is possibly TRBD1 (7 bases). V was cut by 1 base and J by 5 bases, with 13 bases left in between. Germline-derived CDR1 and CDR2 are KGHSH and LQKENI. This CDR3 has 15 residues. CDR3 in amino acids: CASSPQQGREDTQYF. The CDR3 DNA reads TGTGCCAGCTCACCACAACAGGGGCGGGAAGATACGCAGTATTTT.